Sequencing of this T cell receptor (beta chain) was carried out in a study of blood T cell repertoires in COVID-19. Study at large: The samples span acute and convalescent COVID-19 from the United States, Italy and Spain.

V was pared by 4 bases and J by 6 bases, with 2 bases of the junction left unmatched. The V gene's germline CDR1 is SGHAT and CDR2 FQNNGV. The CDR3 covers 12 residues. Participants, roughly 18 to 89 years old, spanned approximately 26 US areas. Sequencing used immunoSEQ multiplex PCR; TCRdb keeps in-frame clones, though not all of them. In the table there are about 120,000 clones, around 84% of which are singletons. The chain links TRBV11-2 to TRBJ2-7; 8 bases agree with TRBD1. The sequencing input was PBMCs or T cells enriched from blood (not recorded which). This TCR was sampled from a woman in her thirties who had recovered from COVID-19. The CDR3 nucleotides read TGTGCCAGCAGCTCCGGACAGGGCGAGCAGTACTTC. Its protein product is CASSSGQGEQYF. Full variable domain (rest looked up from reference TRBV11-2 and TRBJ2-7): EAGVAQSPRYKIIEKRQSVAFWCNPISGHATLYWYQQILGQGPKLLIQFQNNGVVDDSQLPKDRFSAERLKGVDSTLKIQPAKLEDSAVYLCASSSGQGEQYFGPGTRLTVT.